This T cell receptor beta chain was captured in a study of technical replicates of blood from a few donors. The V gene lost 6 bases and the J gene lost 4 bases, with 10 bases spanning the gap. CDR1 is SEHNR, CDR2 FQNEAQ, per germline (reference sequence). The CDR3 covers 12 residues. The repertoire was sequenced with immunoSEQ multiplex PCR; TCRdb's copy has only in-frame clones and lacks some. The data contain 12,000 or so clones, 93% of them singletons. This clone was observed a single time. The sequence was collected from a human donor in good health. The specimen sequenced was PBMCs. The chain joins TRBV7-9 to TRBJ2-7; TRBD2 is a possible D gene (5 bases). CDR3 in amino acids: CASRQSGYEQYF. DNA of the CDR3: TGTGCCAGCAGGCAGTCGGGGTACGAGCAGTACTTC.